This note documents a single TCR beta chain sequence. Antigen unknown. The entry originates in a study of CD8 T cells in acute hepatitis C reinfection. TCRdb's copy holds only in-frame clones and misses some; the assay was immunoSEQ multiplex PCR. The repertoire holds about 38,000 clones, with roughly 89% as singletons. Germline V gives CDR1 MNHEY, CDR2 SVGAGI. V lost 6 bases to trimming and J lost 2 bases, with 11 bases between them. The CDR3 contains 13 residues. General observations from the study: No chronic follow-up sample yielded enough NS3-1073 specific cells. TRBV04 and TRBV06 were preferentially used in all groups, not explained by naive pool overrepresentation. Exact CDR3 sharing with other epitopes was rare, possibly method-limited.

The time point is: naive CD8 control sorted from an acute-time-point sample. Acute primary HCV infection: positive HCV RNA or antibody test after negative test within 24 weeks. The sequence derives from a man aged 25 to 45 with chronic hepatitis C. The chain recombines TRBV6-5 with TRBJ2-7; D is ambiguous. The sequenced sample consisted of naive CD8+ T cells from PBMCs. DNA of the CDR3: TGTGCCAGCAGCACCTTTTTTCCCTACGAGCAGTACTTC. Protein product: CASSTFFPYEQYF.